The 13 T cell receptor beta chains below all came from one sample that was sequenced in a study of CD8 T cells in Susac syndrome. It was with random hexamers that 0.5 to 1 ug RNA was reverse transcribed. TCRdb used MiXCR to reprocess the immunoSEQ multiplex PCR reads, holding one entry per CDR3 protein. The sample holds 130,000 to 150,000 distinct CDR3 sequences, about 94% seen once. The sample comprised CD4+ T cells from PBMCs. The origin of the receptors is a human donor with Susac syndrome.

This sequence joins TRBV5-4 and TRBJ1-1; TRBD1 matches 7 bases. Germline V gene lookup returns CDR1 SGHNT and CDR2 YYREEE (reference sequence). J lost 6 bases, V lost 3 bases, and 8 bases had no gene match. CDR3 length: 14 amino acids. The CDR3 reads CASSSQTTGSEAFF. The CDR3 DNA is TGTGCCAGCAGCTCACAAACGACAGGGTCTGAAGCTTTCTTT.

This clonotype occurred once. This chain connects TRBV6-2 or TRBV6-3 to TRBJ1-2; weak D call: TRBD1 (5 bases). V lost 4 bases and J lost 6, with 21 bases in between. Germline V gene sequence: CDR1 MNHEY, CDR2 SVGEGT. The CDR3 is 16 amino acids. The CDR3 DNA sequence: TGTGCCAGCAGTTTCCCCCCCGACAGCCGGGGGGATGGCTACACCTTC. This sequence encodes CASSFPPDSRGDGYTF.

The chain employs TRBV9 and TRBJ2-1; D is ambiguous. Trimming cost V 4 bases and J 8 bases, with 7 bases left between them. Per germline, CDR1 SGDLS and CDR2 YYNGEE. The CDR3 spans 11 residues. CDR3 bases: TGTGCCAGCAGCTTGATGGATGAGCAGTTCTTC. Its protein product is CASSLMDEQFF.

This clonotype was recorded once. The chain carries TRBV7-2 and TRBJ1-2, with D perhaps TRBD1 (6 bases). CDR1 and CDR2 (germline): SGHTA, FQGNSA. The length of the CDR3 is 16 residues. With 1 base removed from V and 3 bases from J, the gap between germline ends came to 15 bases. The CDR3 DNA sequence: TGTGCCAGCAGCTTAGACCGAAGAACAGGGCACTATGGCTACACCTTC. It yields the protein CASSLDRRTGHYGYTF.

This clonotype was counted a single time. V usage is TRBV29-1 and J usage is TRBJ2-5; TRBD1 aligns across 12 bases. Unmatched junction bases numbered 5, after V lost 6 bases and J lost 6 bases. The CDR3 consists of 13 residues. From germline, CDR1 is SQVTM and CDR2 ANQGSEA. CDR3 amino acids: CSVGQGARQTQYF. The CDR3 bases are TGCAGCGTGGGACAGGGGGCGAGGCAGACCCAGTACTTC.

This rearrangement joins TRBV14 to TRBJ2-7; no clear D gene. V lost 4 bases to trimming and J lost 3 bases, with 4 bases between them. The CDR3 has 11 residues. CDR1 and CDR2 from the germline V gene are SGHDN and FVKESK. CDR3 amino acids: CASSRHYEQYF. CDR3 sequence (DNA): TGTGCCAGCAGCCGTCACTACGAGCAGTACTTC.

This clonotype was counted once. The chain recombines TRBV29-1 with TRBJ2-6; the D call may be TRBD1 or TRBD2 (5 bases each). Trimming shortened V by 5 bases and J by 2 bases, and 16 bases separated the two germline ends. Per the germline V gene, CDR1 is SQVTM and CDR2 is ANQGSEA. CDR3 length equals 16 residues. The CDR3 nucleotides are TGCAGCGTTTCCCCGGGACGCTCGGCTGGGGCCAACGTCCTGACTTTC. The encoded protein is CSVSPGRSAGANVLTF.

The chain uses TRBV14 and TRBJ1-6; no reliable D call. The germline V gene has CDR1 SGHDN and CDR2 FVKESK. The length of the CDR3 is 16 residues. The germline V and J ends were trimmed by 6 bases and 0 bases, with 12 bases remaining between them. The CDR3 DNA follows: TGTGCCAGCAGTCTCGCGGGAGGCTCCTATAATTCACCCCTCCACTTT. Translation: CASSLAGGSYNSPLHF.

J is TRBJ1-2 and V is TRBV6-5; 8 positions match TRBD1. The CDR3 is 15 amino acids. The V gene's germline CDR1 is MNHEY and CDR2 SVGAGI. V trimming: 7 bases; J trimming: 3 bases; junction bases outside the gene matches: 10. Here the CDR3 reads CASTLSAGGDYGYTF. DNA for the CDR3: TGTGCCAGCACCCTCTCAGCAGGGGGCGACTATGGCTACACCTTC.

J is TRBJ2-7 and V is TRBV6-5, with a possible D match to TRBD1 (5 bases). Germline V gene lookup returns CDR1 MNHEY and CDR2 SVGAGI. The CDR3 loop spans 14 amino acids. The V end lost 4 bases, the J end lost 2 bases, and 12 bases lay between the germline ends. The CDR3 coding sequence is TGTGCCAGCAGTTTGTATCAGGGTACCTACGAGCAGTACTTC. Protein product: CASSLYQGTYEQYF.

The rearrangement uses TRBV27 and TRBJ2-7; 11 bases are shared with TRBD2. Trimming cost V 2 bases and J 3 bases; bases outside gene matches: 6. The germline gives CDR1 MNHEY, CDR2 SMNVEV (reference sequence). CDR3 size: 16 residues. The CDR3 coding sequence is TGTGCCAGCAGTTTAACTAGCGGGAGAGGTGACTACGAGCAGTACTTC. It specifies CASSLTSGRGDYEQYF.

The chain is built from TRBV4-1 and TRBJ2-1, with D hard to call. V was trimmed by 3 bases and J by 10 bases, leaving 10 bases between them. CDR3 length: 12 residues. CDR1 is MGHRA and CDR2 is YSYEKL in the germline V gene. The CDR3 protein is CASSHPRGEQFF. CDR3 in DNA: TGCGCCAGCAGCCATCCCCGTGGGGAGCAGTTCTTC.

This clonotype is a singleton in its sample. The CDR3: CATSRDRVGYDEQYF. The CDR3 bases are TGTGCCACCAGCAGAGATCGGGTAGGGTACGACGAGCAGTACTTC. V usage is TRBV15 and J usage is TRBJ2-7; D unclear. With 0 bases removed from V and 5 bases from J, the gap between germline ends came to 14 bases. CDR3 length: 15 amino acids. Germline lookup yields CDR1 LNHNV and CDR2 YYDKDF (reference sequence).